Below are 30 T cell receptor beta chains sequenced from a single sample in a study of T cell repertoires in cytomegalovirus infection. TCRdb processed the reads anew with MiXCR; each CDR3 protein has one entry. The table lists 450,000 to 550,000 distinct CDR3 sequences, about 42% of them singletons, with about two fifths in the top ten. These receptors have no known antigen. The source material was cultured PBMCs, sampled from culture after CMV antigen stimulation. The receptors were gathered from a human donor in good health (CMV status not recorded). Some clones in this sample may be carry-over from other donors' samples.

The chain joins TRBV7-2 to TRBJ1-3; 7 positions agree with TRBD1. From germline, CDR1 is SGHTA and CDR2 FQGNSA. V lost 5 bases to trimming and J lost 7 bases; unmatched junction nucleotides: 5. The CDR3 contains 13 residues. This CDR3 reads CASSLQGWNTIYF. As DNA, the CDR3 is TGTGCCAGCAGCCTACAGGGGTGGAACACCATATATTTT.

J is TRBJ1-5 and V is TRBV4-1; possibly TRBD1 for D (6 bases). The V end lost 3 bases, the J end lost 6 bases, and 12 bases lay between the germline ends. This CDR3 is 14 amino acids long. Germline V gene data show CDR1 as MGHRA and CDR2 as YSYEKL. DNA for the CDR3: TGCGCCAGCAGCCATAGGGGGTCAGGTCAGCCCCAGCATTTT. Translation gives CASSHRGSGQPQHF.

This clonotype was observed a handful of times. This chain connects TRBV7-2 to TRBJ1-3; tentative D call: TRBD1 (6 bases). V shed 4 bases and J shed 2 bases, with 15 bases lying between them. The CDR3 sequence is 16 residues long. Per germline, CDR1 SGHTA and CDR2 FQGNSA. CDR3 residues: CASSSLTGGTGNTIYF. For the CDR3, the DNA is TGTGCCAGCAGCTCCCTGACAGGAGGAACTGGAAACACCATATATTTT.

The chain links TRBV6-5 to TRBJ1-2, with D possibly matching TRBD1 (5 bases). V was clipped by 4 bases and J by 6 bases, with 18 bases between them. This CDR3 comprises 15 residues. The germline V gene encodes CDR1 MNHEY and CDR2 SVGAGI. CDR3 coding DNA: TGTGCCAGCAGTTTCCGGGACCCGTCCGTGGATGGCTACACCTTC. Protein product: CASSFRDPSVDGYTF.

The V gene is TRBV7-2, the J gene TRBJ2-5; D unresolved. The V gene's germline CDR1 is SGHTA and CDR2 FQGNSA. Between the trimmed V and J ends, which lost 1 base and 4 bases, there was a span of 13 bases. The length of the CDR3 is 15 residues. The DNA of the CDR3 is TGTGCCAGCAGCTTAGTTGGCTTTGAGCGAGAGACCCAGTACTTC. This codes for CASSLVGFERETQYF.

The chain couples TRBV19 to TRBJ2-7, with D perhaps TRBD1 (5 bases). V was trimmed by 5 bases and J by 7 bases, leaving 18 bases between them. The CDR3 covers 14 residues. In germline, CDR1 is LNHDA, CDR2 SQIVND (reference sequence). The CDR3 sequence: CASSAGQGLGEQYF. The CDR3 region has the DNA TGTGCCAGTAGTGCTGGGCAGGGCTTGGGGGAGCAGTACTTC.

This clonotype has ten or more counts. This rearrangement joins TRBV7-2 to TRBJ2-3; 7 bases match TRBD1. The CDR3 length is 14 residues. Trimming took 3 bases from V and 5 from J; bases not matched to a gene: 5. Germline V gives CDR1 SGHTA, CDR2 FQGNSA. CDR3 amino acids: CASSFRDSLDTQYF. In DNA, the CDR3 is TGTGCCAGCAGCTTCCGGGACAGCCTAGATACGCAGTATTTT.

CDR3 loop: CAWHPGRALNEQFF. The CDR3 region has the DNA TGTGCCTGGCACCCCGGGAGGGCCCTCAATGAGCAGTTCTTC. The chain couples TRBV30 to TRBJ2-1; TRBD2 aligns across 8 bases. Germline CDR1 GTSNPN, CDR2 SVGIG (reference sequence). V was pared by 5 bases and J by 6 bases, with 9 bases of the junction left unmatched. This CDR3 contains 14 residues.

The chain carries TRBV14 and TRBJ2-5; TRBD2 is a possible D gene (7 bases). Germline V gene data show CDR1 as SGHDN and CDR2 as FVKESK. The CDR3 runs to 15 residues. Trimming stripped 8 bases from V and 0 bases from J, with 16 bases between. The CDR3 DNA reads as TGTGCCAGCCGAGTGAAGGGGGGGTACCAAGAGACCCAGTACTTC. This translates into CASRVKGGYQETQYF.

This clonotype is a singleton in its sample. The chain links TRBV5-4 to TRBJ2-7, with TRBD1 identical over 8 bases. This CDR3 has 13 residues. Per germline, CDR1 SGHNT and CDR2 YYREEE (reference sequence). After removal of 4 bases from V and 5 bases from J, the junction contained 5 bases not matched to a gene. This chain's CDR3 is CASSRTGINEQYF. CDR3 DNA sequence: TGTGCCAGCAGCAGGACAGGGATCAACGAGCAGTACTTC.

The V gene is TRBV7-2, the J gene TRBJ2-3; 15 nucleotides line up with TRBD2. Per the germline V gene, CDR1 is SGHTA and CDR2 is FQGNSA. The CDR3 totals 13 residues. With 8 bases clipped from V and 7 bases from J, the junction kept 1 base outside the gene matches. Here the CDR3 reads CASGLAGGYTQYF. DNA for the CDR3: TGTGCCAGCGGACTAGCGGGAGGGTATACGCAGTATTTT.

CDR3 in DNA: TGTGCCAGCAGCCCGCGGGCCAGCCCTAGTACCGGGGAGCTGTTTTTT. Amino acids: CASSPRASPSTGELFF. This chain connects TRBV5-5 to TRBJ2-2, with D tentatively TRBD2 (5 bases). Trimming took 4 bases from V and 5 from J, leaving 18 bases between them. The CDR3 is 16 residues long. Per the germline V gene, CDR1 is SGHKS and CDR2 is YYEKEE (reference sequence).

This clonotype was seen a handful of times. The V and J genes are TRBV7-2 and TRBJ1-5; the D is unclear. CDR3 length equals 13 residues. The V end was cut by 1 base, the J end by 8 bases, with 9 bases between. Germline V CDR1 and CDR2: SGHTA, FQGNSA. In DNA, the CDR3 is TGTGCCAGCAGCTTAGGGGTCGAGGAGCCCCAGCATTTT. This translates into CASSLGVEEPQHF.

The chain joins TRBV6-1 to TRBJ1-5, with D perhaps matching TRBD1 (6 bases). The CDR3 sequence is 14 residues long. The germline V and J ends were trimmed by 5 bases and 5 bases, with 13 bases remaining between them. Germline CDR1 reads MNHNS; CDR2 reads SASEGT. The CDR3 protein is CASSLFTGYQPQHF. The DNA of the CDR3 is TGTGCCAGCAGTCTTTTCACAGGGTATCAGCCCCAGCATTTT.

The V and J genes are TRBV19 and TRBJ2-1; no clear D gene. V was shortened by 5 bases and J by 2 bases, with 16 bases between the two germline ends. CDR1 and CDR2 (germline): LNHDA, SQIVND (reference sequence). The CDR3 contains 16 residues. The CDR3 sequence: CASSLRTISTYNEQFF. The CDR3 DNA follows: TGTGCCAGTAGTTTAAGGACGATTAGCACCTACAATGAGCAGTTCTTC. The full variable domain, in which reference TRBV19 and TRBJ2-1 provide the parts outside the CDR3, is DGGITQSPKYLFRKEGQNVTLSCEQNLNHDAMYWYRQDPGQGLRLIYYSQIVNDFQKGDIAEGYSVSREKKESFPLTVTSAQKNPTAFYLCASSLRTISTYNEQFFGPGTRLTVL.

This clonotype appeared a few times. V gene TRBV19 combines with J gene TRBJ2-7, with D perhaps matching TRBD1 or TRBD2 (5 bases each). The CDR3 runs 15 residues. V lost 9 bases to trimming and J lost 3 bases, with 21 bases between them. The germline V gene encodes CDR1 LNHDA and CDR2 SQIVND (reference sequence). The CDR3 DNA is TGTGCCAGCAGAAACTCCGGGACCGACGTCTACGAGCAGTACTTC. This translates into CASRNSGTDVYEQYF.

V and J are TRBV7-9 and TRBJ1-4, with 7 bases that match TRBD1. J was trimmed by 4 bases and V by 2 bases; bases with no gene match: 4. The CDR3 has 15 amino acids. Germline CDR1 is SEHNR and CDR2 is FQNEAQ (reference sequence). CDR3 nucleotides: TGTGCCAGCAGCTTACCAGACAGGGATAATGAAAAACTGTTTTTT. Translating it yields CASSLPDRDNEKLFF.

The V call is TRBV7-4, the J call TRBJ2-3; D possibly matches TRBD1 or TRBD2 (5 bases each). The CDR3 extends over 15 amino acids. Germline V gene lookup returns CDR1 SGHVT and CDR2 SQSDAQ. The ends were cut back, 2 bases at V and 4 bases at J, with 13 bases in the middle. The CDR3 region has the DNA TGTGCCAGCAGCTTAATGTCGGGGCTCGCAGATACGCAGTATTTT. As protein: CASSLMSGLADTQYF.

The chain has TRBV7-8 and TRBJ2-2; 7 bases map to TRBD2. The CDR3 has 15 amino acids. V trimming: 5 bases; J trimming: 5 bases; junction bases outside the gene matches: 8. In germline, CDR1 is SGHVS, CDR2 FQNEAQ. The CDR3 DNA reads as TGTGCCAGCAGCCCCGGGAGAGCGGGGACCGGGGAGCTGTTTTTT. Translation gives CASSPGRAGTGELFF.

This chain uses TRBV4-1 with TRBJ2-7; D is uncertain. Germline CDR1 reads MGHRA; CDR2 reads YSYEKL. The CDR3 has 13 residues. V was cut by 0 bases and J by 6 bases, with 9 bases left in between. The CDR3 sequence: CASSQEARTEQYF. DNA for the CDR3: TGCGCCAGCAGCCAAGAAGCCCGGACCGAGCAGTACTTC.

This chain uses TRBV6-1 with TRBJ2-7; D gene unclear. The CDR3 runs to 14 residues. The V gene's germline CDR1 is MNHNS and CDR2 SASEGT. V was trimmed by 1 base and J by 6 bases, leaving 13 bases between them. CDR3 sequence: CASSEVVSTIEQYF. The DNA of the CDR3 is TGTGCCAGCAGTGAAGTTGTCTCGACCATCGAGCAGTACTTC.

CDR3 protein: CASSYLQGSIDEQFF. DNA of the CDR3: TGTGCCAGCAGTTACTTACAGGGTAGCATAGATGAGCAGTTCTTC. The V and J genes are TRBV6-5 and TRBJ2-1; a weak D match, TRBD1 (6 bases). Germline CDR1 reads MNHEY; CDR2 reads SVGAGI. V dropped 1 base and J dropped 8 bases, with 15 bases sitting between them. The CDR3 is made up of 15 amino acids.

This clonotype was recorded many times. The gene calls are TRBV7-6 and TRBJ2-3; 14 bases agree with TRBD2. This CDR3 has 17 residues. Trimming took 1 base from V and 6 from J; bases not matched to a gene: 6. Germline CDR1 is SGHVS and CDR2 is FNYEAQ. Here the CDR3 reads CASSLEGLAGVVDTQYF. Here the CDR3 DNA reads TGTGCCAGCAGCTTAGAGGGACTAGCGGGAGTGGTGGATACGCAGTATTTT.

There are a few counts of this clonotype. The J gene is TRBJ1-6, the V gene TRBV7-2; 7 bases line up with TRBD1. The germline V gene encodes CDR1 SGHTA and CDR2 FQGNSA. After removal of 5 bases from V and 10 bases from J, the junction contained 11 bases not matched to a gene. The CDR3 extends over 15 amino acids. CDR3 protein: CASSLNRGTESPLHF. CDR3 DNA sequence: TGTGCCAGCAGCCTCAACAGGGGTACCGAATCACCCCTCCACTTT.

V usage is TRBV7-9 and J usage is TRBJ2-5; D is tentatively TRBD1 or TRBD2 (5 bases each). Germline lookup yields CDR1 SEHNR and CDR2 FQNEAQ (reference sequence). V gave up 0 bases and J gave up 13 bases, with 9 bases separating them. The CDR3 has 11 residues. CDR3 sequence reads: CASSLAGDLYF. The DNA of the CDR3 is TGTGCCAGCAGCTTAGCCGGGGACCTGTACTTC.

V is TRBV27 and J is TRBJ1-2; the match to TRBD1 covers 7 bases. Per germline, CDR1 MNHEY and CDR2 SMNVEV (reference sequence). V trimming: 5 bases; J trimming: 7 bases; junction bases outside the gene matches: 10. The CDR3 spans 14 residues. CDR3 amino acids: CASSPVGGTAGYTF. The CDR3 bases are TGTGCCAGCAGTCCCGTTGGGGGGACAGCTGGCTACACCTTC.

This clonotype has just a few counts. The chain is built from TRBV7-3 and TRBJ1-2; D uncertain. Germline V gene sequence: CDR1 SGHTA, CDR2 FQGTGA. V was trimmed by 5 bases and J by 4 bases, leaving 20 bases between them. This CDR3 is 16 amino acids long. The CDR3 spells CASSTHGLSTSYGYTF. CDR3 coding DNA: TGTGCCAGCAGCACGCACGGACTAAGCACATCCTATGGCTACACCTTC.

The gene calls are TRBV20-1 and TRBJ1-2; TRBD1 matches at 7 bases. The CDR3 is 12 amino acids. CDR1 is DFQATT and CDR2 is SNEGSKA in the germline V gene (reference sequence). The V gene end was trimmed by 6 bases and the J gene end by 4 bases; junction bases not matched to a gene: 5. The CDR3: CSARRDSYGYTF. CDR3 DNA: TGCAGTGCCCGGAGGGACAGCTATGGCTACACCTTC.

This clonotype has a single count. CDR3 sequence: CASSLLETGSTDTQYF. CDR3 bases: TGTGCCAGCAGCCTCCTGGAGACAGGGTCCACAGATACGCAGTATTTT. J is TRBJ2-3 and V is TRBV5-6; 7 bases match TRBD1. The CDR3 length is 16 residues. Trimming took 4 bases from V and 2 from J; bases not matched to a gene: 10. Germline CDR1 is SGHDT and CDR2 is YYEEEE.

The chain has TRBV6-1 and TRBJ1-6; TRBD1 aligns across 8 bases. The CDR3 has 14 amino acids. V shed 4 bases and J 10 bases; nucleotides not matched to a gene: 6. The V gene's germline CDR1 is MNHNS and CDR2 SASEGT. The CDR3 DNA reads as TGTGCCAGCAGTGCCGGGGCAGGGGGCTCACCCCTCCACTTT. Its protein product is CASSAGAGGSPLHF.